This section outlines one T cell receptor beta chain sequence together with its context. The method was immunoSEQ multiplex PCR; TCRdb's version includes in-frame clones alone and lacks a portion of them. The sample yields 250,000 or so clones, around 84% seen once. These data come from a study of blood T cell repertoires in COVID-19. Background on the study: Sites across the United States, Italy and Spain contributed samples from acute and convalescent COVID-19. T cells, B-cell-depleted T cells, or PBMCs supplied cDNA or gDNA.

CDR1 and CDR2 (germline): LGHNA, YSLEER. The CDR3 is 15 amino acids. The V segment lost 0 bases and the J segment 4 bases; nucleotides outside the gene matches: 4. Sequenced input: peripheral blood. The clonotype originates from a woman aged 18-29 years with acute or convalescent COVID-19. The rearrangement links TRBV4-3 to TRBJ1-2, with TRBD1 matching over 8 bases. CDR3 sequence (DNA): TGCGCCAGCAGCCAAGAGGTGACAGGGGTCTATGGCTACACCTTC. Translating gives CASSQEVTGVYGYTF.